This T cell receptor beta chain was identified in a study of T cells in Graves' hyperthyroidism and ophthalmopathy. The diagnoses drew upon clinical symptoms, serum thyroxine and TRAb, thyroid ultrasound and orbital computed tomography. Details on this clonotype: The antigen is unknown.

Study-level findings and limits: Among clonotypes expanded in thyroid above 0.001, most were also found in blood. A 13 V-J model separated ophthalmopathy from stable hyperthyroidism.

The V gene's germline CDR1 is ENHRY and CDR2 SYGVKD. V shed 4 bases and J 14 bases; nucleotides not matched to a gene: 2. The CDR3 runs to 11 residues. From RNA transcripts, TCR beta CDR3 regions were amplified. Using the HTBI primer set, a first-round RT-PCR was run on the TCR CDR3. From the multiplex PCR reads, TCRdb called clonotypes with MiXCR, one entry per CDR3 protein. The table has 480,000 or so distinct CDR3 sequences, 46% seen once. V and J are TRBV10-3 and TRBJ1-6, with 7 bases matching TRBD1. Sequencing was performed on peripheral blood or thyroid tissue (not recorded which). The clonotype comes from an adult woman with Graves' disease, either hyperthyroidism or ophthalmopathy (not recorded which). The CDR3 bases are TGTGCCATCAGTGGGGACAGATCCCTCCACTTT. As protein: CAISGDRSLHF.